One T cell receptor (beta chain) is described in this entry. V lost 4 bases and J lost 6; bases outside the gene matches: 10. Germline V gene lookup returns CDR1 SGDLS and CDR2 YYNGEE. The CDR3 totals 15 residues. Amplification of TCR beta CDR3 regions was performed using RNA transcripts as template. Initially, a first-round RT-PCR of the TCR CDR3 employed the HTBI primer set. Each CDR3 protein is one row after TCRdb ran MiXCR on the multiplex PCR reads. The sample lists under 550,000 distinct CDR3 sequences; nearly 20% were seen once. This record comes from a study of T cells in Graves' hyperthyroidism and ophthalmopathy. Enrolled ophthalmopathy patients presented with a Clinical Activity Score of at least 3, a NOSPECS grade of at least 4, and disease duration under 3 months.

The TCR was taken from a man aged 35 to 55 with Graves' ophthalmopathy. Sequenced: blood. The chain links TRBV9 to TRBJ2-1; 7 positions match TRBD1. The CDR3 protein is CASSPRPRQGNEQFF. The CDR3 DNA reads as TGTGCCAGCAGCCCCCGCCCCCGACAGGGCAATGAGCAGTTCTTC.